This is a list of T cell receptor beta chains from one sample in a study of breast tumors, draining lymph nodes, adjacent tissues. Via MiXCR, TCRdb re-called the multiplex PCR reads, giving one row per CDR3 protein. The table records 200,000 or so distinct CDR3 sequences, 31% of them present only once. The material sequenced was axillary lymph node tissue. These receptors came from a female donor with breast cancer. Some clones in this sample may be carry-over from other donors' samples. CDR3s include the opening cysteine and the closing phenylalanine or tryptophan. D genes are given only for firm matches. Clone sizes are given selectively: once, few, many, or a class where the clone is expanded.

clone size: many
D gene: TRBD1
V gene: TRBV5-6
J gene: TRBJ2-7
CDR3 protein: CASSTLTGGTRTYEQYF
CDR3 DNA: TGTGCCAGCAGCACCCTGACAGGGGGCACTCGAACCTACGAGCAGTACTTC

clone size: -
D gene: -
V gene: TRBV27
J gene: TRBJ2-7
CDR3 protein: CVSKRGRQNCEQYF
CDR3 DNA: TGTGTCAGCAAGAGGGGCCGTCAGAACTGCGAGCAGTACTTC

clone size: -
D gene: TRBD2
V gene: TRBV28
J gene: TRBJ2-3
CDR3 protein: CASSIRALAGGTDTQYF
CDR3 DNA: TGTGCCAGCAGTATCCGGGCCCTAGCGGGAGGGACAGATACGCAGTATTTT

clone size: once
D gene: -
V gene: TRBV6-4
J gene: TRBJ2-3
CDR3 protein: CASTGGQADTQYF
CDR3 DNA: TGTGCCAGTACCGGGGGGCAGGCGGATACGCAGTATTTT

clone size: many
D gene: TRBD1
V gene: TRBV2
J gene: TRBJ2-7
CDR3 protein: CASSKDRDSYEQYF
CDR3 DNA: TGTGCCAGCAGTAAGGACAGGGACTCCTACGAGCAGTACTTC

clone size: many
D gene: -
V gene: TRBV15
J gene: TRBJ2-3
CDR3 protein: CATSRGVGAGLGGTDTQYF
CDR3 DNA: TGTGCCACCAGCAGAGGGGTGGGGGCGGGGTTAGGCGGCACAGATACGCAGTATTTT

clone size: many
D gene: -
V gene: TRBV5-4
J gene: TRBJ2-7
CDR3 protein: CASSLQGNYSYEQYF
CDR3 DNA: TGTGCCAGCAGCTTGCAGGGAAACTACTCCTACGAGCAGTACTTC

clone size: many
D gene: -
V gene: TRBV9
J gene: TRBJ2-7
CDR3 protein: CASNSGSPSYEQYF
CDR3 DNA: TGTGCCAGCAACTCCGGAAGCCCCTCCTACGAGCAGTACTTC

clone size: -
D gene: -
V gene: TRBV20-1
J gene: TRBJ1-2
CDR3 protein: CSARDSVVSGNTF
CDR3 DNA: TGCAGTGCTAGAGACTCAGTTGTCTCTGGAAACACCTTC

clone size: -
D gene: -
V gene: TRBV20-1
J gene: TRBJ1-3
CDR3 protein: CSARVRGAGNTIYF
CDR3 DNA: TGCAGTGCTAGAGTAAGGGGTGCTGGAAACACCATATATTTT

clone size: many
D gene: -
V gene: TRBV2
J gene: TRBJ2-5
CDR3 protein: CASSEGGLETQYF
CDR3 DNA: TGTGCCAGCAGTGAGGGGGGGCTAGAGACCCAGTACTTC

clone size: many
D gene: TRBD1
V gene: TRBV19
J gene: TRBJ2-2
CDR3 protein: CASSKDRGRGELFF
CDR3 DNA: TGTGCCAGTAGTAAGGACAGGGGGCGTGGGGAGCTGTTTTTT

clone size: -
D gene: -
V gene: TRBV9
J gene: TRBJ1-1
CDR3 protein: CASSVATATEAFF
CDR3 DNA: TGTGCCAGCAGCGTAGCTACAGCCACTGAAGCTTTCTTT

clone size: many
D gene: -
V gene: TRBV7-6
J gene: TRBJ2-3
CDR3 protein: CASSLVARPDYTQYF
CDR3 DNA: TGTGCCAGCAGCTTAGTTGCCAGGCCTGATTATACGCAGTATTTT

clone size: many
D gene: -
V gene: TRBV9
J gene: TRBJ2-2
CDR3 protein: CASSVVGNTGELFF
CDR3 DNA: TGTGCCAGCAGCGTAGTAGGAAACACCGGGGAGCTGTTTTTT

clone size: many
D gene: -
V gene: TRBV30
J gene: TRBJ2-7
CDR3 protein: CAWTVGGTTYEQYF
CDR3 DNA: TGTGCCTGGACAGTGGGCGGGACCACCTACGAGCAGTACTTC

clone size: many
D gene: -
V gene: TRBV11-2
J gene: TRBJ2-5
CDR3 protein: CASSSRTEKKYF
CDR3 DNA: TGTGCCAGCAGCTCCCGGACAGAAAAGAAGTACTTC

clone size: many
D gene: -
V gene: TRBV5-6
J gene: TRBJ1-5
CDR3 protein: CASSLRGGRHSNQPQHF
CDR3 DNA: TGTGCCAGCAGCTTGCGGGGAGGGAGGCATAGCAATCAGCCCCAGCATTTT

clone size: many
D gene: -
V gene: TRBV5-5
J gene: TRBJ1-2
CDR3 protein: CASSLEAVTNYGYTF
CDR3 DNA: TGTGCCAGCAGCTTGGAGGCAGTGACTAACTATGGCTACACCTTC

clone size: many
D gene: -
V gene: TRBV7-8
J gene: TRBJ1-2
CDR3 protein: CACSLARNYGYTF
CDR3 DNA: TGTGCCTGCAGCTTGGCCAGAAACTATGGCTACACCTTC

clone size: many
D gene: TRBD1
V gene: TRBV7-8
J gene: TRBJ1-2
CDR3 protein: CASSRGQGNGYTF
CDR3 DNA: TGTGCCAGCAGCCGCGGACAGGGGAATGGCTACACCTTC

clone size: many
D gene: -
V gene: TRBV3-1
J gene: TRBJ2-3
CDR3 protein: CATRDNPSDTQYF
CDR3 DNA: TGTGCCACCCGGGACAACCCTTCAGATACGCAGTATTTT

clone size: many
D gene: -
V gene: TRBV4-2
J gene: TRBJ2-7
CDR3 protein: CASSQDYGGAYEQYF
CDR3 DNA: TGTGCCAGCAGCCAAGATTATGGCGGCGCCTACGAGCAGTACTTC

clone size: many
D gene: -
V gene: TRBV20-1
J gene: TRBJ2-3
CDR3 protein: CSATPGTSTDTQYF
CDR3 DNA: TGCAGTGCTACCCCCGGAACTAGCACAGATACGCAGTATTTT

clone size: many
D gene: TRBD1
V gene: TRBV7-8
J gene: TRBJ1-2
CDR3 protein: CASSLAQGALLGYTF
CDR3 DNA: TGTGCCAGCAGCTTAGCGCAGGGGGCTTTGTTGGGCTACACCTTC

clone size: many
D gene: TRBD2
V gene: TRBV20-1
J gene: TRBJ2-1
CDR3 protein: CSASGLAALGEQFF
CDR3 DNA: TGCAGTGCATCGGGACTAGCGGCGCTTGGTGAGCAGTTCTTC

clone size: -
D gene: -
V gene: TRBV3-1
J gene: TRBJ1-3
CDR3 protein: CASSHGNTIYF
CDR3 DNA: TGTGCCAGCAGCCACGGGAACACCATATATTTT

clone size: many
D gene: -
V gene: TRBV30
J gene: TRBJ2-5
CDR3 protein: CAWSTYGETQYF
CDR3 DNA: TGTGCCTGGAGTACGTACGGGGAGACCCAGTACTTC

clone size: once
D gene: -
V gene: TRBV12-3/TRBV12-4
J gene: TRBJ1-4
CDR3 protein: CASSLSGAGNEKLFF
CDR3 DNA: TGTGCCAGCAGTTTAAGCGGAGCAGGGAATGAAAAACTGTTTTTT

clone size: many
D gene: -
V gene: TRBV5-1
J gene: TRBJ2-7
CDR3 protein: CASSSTYEQYF
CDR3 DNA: TGTGCCAGCAGCTCGACCTACGAGCAGTACTTC

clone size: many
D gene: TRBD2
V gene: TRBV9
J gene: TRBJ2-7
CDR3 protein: CASSVTSGSYEQYF
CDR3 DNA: TGTGCCAGCAGCGTGACTAGCGGTTCCTACGAGCAGTACTTC

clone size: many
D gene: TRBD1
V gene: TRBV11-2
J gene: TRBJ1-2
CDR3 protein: CASRPTTGVNYGYTF
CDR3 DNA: TGTGCCAGCAGACCCACCACAGGGGTAAACTATGGCTACACCTTC

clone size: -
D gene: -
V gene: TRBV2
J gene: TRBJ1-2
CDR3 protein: CASSSNWAGYTF
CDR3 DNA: TGTGCCAGCAGCTCTAATTGGGCTGGCTACACCTTC

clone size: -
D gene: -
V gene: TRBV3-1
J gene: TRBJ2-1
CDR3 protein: CASSQAGVNEQFF
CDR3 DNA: TGTGCCAGCAGCCAAGCAGGGGTCAATGAGCAGTTCTTC

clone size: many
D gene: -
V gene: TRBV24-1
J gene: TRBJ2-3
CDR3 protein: CATSDFKSGPSTDTQYF
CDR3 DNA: TGTGCCACCAGTGATTTTAAGAGCGGCCCGAGCACAGATACGCAGTATTTT

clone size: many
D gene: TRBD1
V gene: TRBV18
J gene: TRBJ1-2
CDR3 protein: CASSPSQGAYYGYTF
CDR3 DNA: TGTGCCAGCTCACCTTCACAGGGGGCGTACTATGGCTACACCTTC

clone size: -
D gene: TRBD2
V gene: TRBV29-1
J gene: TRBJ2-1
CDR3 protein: CSVSGGLHIYNEQFF
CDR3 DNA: TGCAGCGTGAGCGGGGGCCTCCATATCTACAATGAGCAGTTCTTC

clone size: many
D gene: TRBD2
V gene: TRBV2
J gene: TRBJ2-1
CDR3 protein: CASSEGTSGKQFF
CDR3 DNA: TGTGCCAGCAGTGAGGGGACTAGCGGAAAGCAGTTCTTC

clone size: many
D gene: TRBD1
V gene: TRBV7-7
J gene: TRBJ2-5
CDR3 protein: CASSQGGQLRGRETQYF
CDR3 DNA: TGTGCTAGCAGCCAAGGGGGACAGCTCCGTGGGCGAGAGACCCAGTACTTC

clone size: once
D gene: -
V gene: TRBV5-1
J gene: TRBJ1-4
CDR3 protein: CASSFLQGGDEKLFF
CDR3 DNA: TGCGCCAGCAGCTTCCTACAGGGAGGGGACGAAAAACTGTTTTTT

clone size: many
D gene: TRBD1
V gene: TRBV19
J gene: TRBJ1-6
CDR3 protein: CASSIGGQLNSPLHF
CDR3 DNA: TGTGCCAGTAGTATCGGGGGACAGCTTAATTCACCCCTCCACTTT

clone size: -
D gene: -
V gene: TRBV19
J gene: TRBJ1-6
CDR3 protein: CASSIPGTANSPLHF
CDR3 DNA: TGTGCCAGTAGTATACCGGGGACGGCCAATTCACCCCTCCACTTT

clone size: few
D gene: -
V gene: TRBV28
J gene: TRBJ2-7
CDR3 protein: CASRQRRLIYEQYF
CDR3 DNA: TGTGCCAGCAGGCAGCGGCGGCTAATCTACGAGCAGTACTTC

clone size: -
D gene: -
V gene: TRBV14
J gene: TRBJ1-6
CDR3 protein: CASSQAGTHNSPLHF
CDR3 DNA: TGTGCCAGCAGCCAAGCGGGTACGCATAATTCACCCCTCCACTTT

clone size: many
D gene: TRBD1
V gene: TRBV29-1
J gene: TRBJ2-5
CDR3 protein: CSVEDPWDSSSGETQYF
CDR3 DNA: TGCAGCGTTGAAGATCCGTGGGACAGCTCGTCCGGAGAGACCCAGTACTTC

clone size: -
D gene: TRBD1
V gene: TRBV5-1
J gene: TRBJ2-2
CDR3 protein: CASRTGLSGELFF
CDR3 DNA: TGCGCCAGCAGGACAGGGTTGAGCGGGGAGCTGTTTTTT

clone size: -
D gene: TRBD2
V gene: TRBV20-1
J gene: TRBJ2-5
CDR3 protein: CSARDRGLAAGWGETQYF
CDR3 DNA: TGCAGTGCTAGAGATCGGGGACTAGCGGCGGGGTGGGGGGAGACCCAGTACTTC

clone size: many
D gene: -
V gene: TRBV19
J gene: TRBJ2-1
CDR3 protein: CASSIEEGTSSEQFF
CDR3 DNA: TGTGCCAGTAGTATAGAGGAGGGAACTTCAAGTGAGCAGTTCTTC

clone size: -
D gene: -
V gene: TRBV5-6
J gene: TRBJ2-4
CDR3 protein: CASSLEGRENIQYF
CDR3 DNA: TGTGCCAGCAGCTTGGAAGGACGAGAAAACATTCAGTACTTC

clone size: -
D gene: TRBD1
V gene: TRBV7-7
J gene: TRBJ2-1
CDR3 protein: CATDRDDNEQFF
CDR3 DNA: TGTGCTACAGACAGGGATGACAATGAGCAGTTCTTC

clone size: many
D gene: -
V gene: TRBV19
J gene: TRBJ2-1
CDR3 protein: CASSIVWATLPGEQFF
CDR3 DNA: TGTGCCAGTAGTATAGTTTGGGCCACACTACCGGGTGAGCAGTTCTTC

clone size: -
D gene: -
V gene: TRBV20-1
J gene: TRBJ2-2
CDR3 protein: CSASSMGRGANTGELFF
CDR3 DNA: TGCAGTGCCAGTAGTATGGGCCGGGGAGCGAACACCGGGGAGCTGTTTTTT

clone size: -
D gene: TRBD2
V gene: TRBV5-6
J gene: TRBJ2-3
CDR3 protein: CASSLNGAGWGLAGSSTDTQYF
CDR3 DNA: TGTGCCAGCAGCTTGAATGGCGCAGGGTGGGGACTAGCGGGATCCAGCACAGATACGCAGTATTTT

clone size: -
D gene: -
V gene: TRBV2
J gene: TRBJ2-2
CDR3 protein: CARGGRENTGELFF
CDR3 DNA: TGTGCCAGGGGGGGTCGAGAAAACACCGGGGAGCTGTTTTTT

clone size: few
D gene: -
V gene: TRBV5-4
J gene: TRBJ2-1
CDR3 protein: CASSGGWGLENEQFF
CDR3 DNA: TGTGCCAGCAGCGGGGGGTGGGGACTTGAGAATGAGCAGTTCTTC